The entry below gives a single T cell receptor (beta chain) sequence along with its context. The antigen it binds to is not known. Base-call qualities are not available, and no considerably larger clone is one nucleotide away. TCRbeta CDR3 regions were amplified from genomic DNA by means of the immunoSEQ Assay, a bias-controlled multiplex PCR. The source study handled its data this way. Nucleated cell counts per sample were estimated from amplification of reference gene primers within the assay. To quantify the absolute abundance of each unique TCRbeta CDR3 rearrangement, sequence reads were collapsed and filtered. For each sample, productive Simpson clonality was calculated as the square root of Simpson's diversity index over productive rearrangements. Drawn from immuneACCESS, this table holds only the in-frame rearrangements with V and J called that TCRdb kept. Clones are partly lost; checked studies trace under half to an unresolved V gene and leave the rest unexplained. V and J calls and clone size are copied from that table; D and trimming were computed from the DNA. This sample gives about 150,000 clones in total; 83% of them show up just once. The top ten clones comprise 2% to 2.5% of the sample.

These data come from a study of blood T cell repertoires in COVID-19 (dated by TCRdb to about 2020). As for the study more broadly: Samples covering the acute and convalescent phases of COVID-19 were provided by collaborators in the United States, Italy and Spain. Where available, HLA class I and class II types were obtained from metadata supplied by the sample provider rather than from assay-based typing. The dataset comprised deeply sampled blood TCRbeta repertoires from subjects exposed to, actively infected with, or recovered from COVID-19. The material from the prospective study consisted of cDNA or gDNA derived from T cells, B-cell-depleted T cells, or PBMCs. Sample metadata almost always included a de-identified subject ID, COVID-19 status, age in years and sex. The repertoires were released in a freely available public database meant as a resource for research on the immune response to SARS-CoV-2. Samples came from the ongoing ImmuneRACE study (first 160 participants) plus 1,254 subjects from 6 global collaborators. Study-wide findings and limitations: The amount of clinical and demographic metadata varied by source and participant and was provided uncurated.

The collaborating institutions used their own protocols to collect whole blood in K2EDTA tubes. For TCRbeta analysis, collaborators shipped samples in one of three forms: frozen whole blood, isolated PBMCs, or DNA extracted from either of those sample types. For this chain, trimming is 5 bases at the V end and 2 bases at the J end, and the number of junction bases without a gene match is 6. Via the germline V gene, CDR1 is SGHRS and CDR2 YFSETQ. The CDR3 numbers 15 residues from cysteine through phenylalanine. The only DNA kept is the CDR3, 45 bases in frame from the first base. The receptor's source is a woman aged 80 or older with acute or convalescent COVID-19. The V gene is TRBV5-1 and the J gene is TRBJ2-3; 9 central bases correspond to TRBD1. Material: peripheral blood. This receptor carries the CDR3 CASRSGQGVTDTQYF. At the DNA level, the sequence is TGCGCCAGCAGATCGGGACAGGGAGTCACAGATACGCAGTATTTT.